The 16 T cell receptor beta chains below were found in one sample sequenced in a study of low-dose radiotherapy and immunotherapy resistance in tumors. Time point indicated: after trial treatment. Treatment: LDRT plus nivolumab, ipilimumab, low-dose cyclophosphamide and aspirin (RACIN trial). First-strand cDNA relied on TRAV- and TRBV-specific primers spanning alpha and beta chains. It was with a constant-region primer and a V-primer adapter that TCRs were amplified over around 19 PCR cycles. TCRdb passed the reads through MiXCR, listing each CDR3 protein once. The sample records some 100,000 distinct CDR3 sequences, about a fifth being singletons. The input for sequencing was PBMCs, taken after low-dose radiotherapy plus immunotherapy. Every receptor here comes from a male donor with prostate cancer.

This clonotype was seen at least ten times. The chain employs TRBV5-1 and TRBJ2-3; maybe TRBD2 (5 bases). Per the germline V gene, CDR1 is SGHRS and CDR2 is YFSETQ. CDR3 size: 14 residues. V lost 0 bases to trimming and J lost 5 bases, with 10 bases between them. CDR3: CASSLELVRDTQYF. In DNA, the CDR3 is TGCGCCAGCAGCTTGGAACTAGTGAGAGATACGCAGTATTTT.

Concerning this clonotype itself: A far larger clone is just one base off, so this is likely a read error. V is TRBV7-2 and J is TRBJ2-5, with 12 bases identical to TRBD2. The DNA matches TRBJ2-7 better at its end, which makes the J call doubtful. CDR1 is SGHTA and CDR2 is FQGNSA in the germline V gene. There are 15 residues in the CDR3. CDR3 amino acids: CASSLPSGGAGEQYF. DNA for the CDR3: TGTGCCAGCAGCTTACCTAGCGGGGGGGCTGGCGAGCAGTACTTC.

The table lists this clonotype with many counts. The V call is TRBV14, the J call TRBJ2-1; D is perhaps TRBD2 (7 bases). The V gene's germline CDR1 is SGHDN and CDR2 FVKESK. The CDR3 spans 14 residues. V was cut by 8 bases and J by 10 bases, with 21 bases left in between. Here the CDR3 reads CASAVSRGGGEQFF. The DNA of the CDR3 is TGTGCCAGCGCAGTCAGCAGGGGAGGGGGGGAGCAGTTCTTC.

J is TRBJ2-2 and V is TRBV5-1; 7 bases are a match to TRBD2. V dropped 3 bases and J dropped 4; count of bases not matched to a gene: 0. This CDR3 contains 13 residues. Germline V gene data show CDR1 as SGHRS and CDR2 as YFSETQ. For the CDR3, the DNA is TGCGCCAGCAGCTCTAGCGGCACCGGGGAGCTGTTTTTT. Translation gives CASSSSGTGELFF. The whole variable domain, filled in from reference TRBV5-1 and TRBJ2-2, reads KAGVTQTPRYLIKTRGQQVTLSCSPISGHRSVSWYQQTPGQGLQFLFEYFSETQRNKGNFPGRFSGRQFSNSRSEMNVSTLELGDSALYLCASSSSGTGELFFGEGSRLTVL.

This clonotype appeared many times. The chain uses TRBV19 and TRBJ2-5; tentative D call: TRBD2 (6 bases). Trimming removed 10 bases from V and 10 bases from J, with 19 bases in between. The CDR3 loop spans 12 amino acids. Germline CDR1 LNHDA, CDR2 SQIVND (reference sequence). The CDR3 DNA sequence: TGTGCCACTGCGGCGGGACTTGGGGTCCAGTACTTC. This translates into CATAAGLGVQYF.

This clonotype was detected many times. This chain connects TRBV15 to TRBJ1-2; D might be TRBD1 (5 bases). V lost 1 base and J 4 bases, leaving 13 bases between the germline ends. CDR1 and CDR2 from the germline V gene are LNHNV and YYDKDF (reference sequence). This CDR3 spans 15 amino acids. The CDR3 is CATSRARGFGYGYTF. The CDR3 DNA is TGTGCCACCAGCAGAGCGAGGGGATTTGGCTATGGCTACACCTTC.

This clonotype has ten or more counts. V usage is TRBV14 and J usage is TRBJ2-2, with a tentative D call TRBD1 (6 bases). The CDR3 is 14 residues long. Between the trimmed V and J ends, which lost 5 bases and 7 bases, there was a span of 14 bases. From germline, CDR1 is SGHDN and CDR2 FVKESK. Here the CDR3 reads CASSRQGHSGELFF. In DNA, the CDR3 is TGTGCCAGCAGCAGGCAGGGGCACAGCGGGGAGCTGTTTTTT. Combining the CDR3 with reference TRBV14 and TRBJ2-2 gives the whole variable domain EAGVTQFPSHSVIEKGQTVTLRCDPISGHDNLYWYRRVMGKEIKFLLHFVKESKQDESGMPNNRFLAERTGGTYSTLKVQPAELEDSGVYFCASSRQGHSGELFFGEGSRLTVL.

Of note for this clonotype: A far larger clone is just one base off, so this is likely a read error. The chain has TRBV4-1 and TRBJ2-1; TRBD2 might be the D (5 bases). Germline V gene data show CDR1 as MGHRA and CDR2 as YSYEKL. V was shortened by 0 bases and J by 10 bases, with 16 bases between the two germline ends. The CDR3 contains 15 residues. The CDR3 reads CASSQEADWPYEQFF. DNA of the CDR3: TGCGCCAGCAGCCAAGAGGCGGACTGGCCCTACGAGCAGTTCTTC.

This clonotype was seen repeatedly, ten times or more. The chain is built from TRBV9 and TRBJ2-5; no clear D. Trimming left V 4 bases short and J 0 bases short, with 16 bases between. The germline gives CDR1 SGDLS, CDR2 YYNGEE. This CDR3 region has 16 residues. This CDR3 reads CASSPSVRQNQETQYF. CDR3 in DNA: TGTGCCAGCAGCCCGAGCGTAAGACAAAACCAAGAGACCCAGTACTTC.

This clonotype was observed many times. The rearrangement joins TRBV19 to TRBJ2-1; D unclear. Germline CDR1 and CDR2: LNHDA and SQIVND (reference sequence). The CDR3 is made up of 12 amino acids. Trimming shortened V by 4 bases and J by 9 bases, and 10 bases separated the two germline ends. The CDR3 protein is CASSRHRGEQFF. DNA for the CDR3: TGTGCCAGTAGTAGACACCGTGGTGAGCAGTTCTTC.

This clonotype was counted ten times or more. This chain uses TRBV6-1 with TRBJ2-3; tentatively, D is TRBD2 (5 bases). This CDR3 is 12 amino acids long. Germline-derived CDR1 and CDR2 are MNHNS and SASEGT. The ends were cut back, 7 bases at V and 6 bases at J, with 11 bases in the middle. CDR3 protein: CASTDYADTQYF. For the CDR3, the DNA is TGTGCCAGCACCGACTATGCCGATACGCAGTATTTT.

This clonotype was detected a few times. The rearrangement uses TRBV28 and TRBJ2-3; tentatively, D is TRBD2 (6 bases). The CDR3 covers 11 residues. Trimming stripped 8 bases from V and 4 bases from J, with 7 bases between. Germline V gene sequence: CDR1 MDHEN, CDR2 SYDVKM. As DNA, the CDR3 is TGTGCCAGCTCGGGGGCAGATACGCAGTATTTT. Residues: CASSGADTQYF. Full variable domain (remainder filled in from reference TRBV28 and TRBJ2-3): DVKVTQSSRYLVKRTGEKVFLECVQDMDHENMFWYRQDPGLGLRLIYFSYDVKMKEKGDIPEGYSVSREKKERFSLILESASTNQTSMYLCASSGADTQYFGPGTRLTVL.

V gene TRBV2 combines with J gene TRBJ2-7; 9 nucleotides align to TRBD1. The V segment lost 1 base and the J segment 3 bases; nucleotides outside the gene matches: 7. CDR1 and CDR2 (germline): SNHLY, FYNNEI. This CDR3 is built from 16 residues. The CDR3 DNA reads TGTGCCAGCAGTGAAGGTGGGACAGGGCGAAGCTACGAGCAGTACTTC. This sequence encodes CASSEGGTGRSYEQYF.

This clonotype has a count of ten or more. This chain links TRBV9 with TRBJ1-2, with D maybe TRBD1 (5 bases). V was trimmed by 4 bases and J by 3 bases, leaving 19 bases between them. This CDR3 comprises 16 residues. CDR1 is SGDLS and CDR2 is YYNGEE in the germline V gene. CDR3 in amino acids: CASSPLPQGGDYGYTF. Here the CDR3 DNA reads TGTGCCAGCAGCCCCCTCCCCCAAGGAGGGGACTATGGCTACACCTTC. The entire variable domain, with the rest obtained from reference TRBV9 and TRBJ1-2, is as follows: DSGVTQTPKHLITATGQRVTLRCSPRSGDLSVYWYQQSLDQGLQFLIQYYNGEERAKGNILERFSAQQFPDLHSELNLSSLELGDSALYFCASSPLPQGGDYGYTFGSGTRLTVV.

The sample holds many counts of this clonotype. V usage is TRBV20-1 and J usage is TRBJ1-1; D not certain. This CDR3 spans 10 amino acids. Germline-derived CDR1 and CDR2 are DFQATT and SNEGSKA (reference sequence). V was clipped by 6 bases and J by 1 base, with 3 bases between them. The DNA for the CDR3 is TGCAGTGCGCAGAACACTGAAGCTTTCTTT. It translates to CSAQNTEAFF.

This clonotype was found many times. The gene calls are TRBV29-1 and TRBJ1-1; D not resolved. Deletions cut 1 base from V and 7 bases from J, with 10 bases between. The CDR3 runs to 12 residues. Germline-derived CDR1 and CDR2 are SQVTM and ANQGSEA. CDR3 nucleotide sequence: TGCAGCGTTGAAGGTTGGCGGAGTGAAGCTTTCTTT. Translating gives CSVEGWRSEAFF.